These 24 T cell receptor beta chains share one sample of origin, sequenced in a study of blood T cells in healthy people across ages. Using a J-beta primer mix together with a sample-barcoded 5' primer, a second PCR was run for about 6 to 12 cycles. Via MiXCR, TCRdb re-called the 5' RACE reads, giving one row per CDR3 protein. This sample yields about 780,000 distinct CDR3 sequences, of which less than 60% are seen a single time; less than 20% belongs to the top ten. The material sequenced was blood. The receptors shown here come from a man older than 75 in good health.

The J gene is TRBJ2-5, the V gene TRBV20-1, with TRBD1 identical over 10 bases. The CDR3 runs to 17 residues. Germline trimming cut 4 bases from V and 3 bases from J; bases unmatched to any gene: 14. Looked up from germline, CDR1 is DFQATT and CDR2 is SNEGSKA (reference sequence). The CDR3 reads CSATPPTGGSSKETQYF. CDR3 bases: TGCAGTGCTACCCCCCCGACAGGGGGCTCATCCAAAGAGACCCAGTACTTC.

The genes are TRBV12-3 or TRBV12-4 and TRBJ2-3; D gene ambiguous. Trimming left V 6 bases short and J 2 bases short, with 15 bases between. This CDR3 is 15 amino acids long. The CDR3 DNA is TGTGCCAGCAGGGACGATCTAGTTTCCACAGATACGCAGTATTTT. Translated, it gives CASRDDLVSTDTQYF.

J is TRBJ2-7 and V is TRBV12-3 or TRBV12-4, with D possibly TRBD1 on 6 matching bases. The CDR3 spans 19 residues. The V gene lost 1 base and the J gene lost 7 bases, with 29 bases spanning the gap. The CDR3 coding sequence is TGTGCCAGCAGTTTAGACCGGGGTTTGGGGGCGGATCCCTACAATGAGCAGTACTTC. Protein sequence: CASSLDRGLGADPYNEQYF.

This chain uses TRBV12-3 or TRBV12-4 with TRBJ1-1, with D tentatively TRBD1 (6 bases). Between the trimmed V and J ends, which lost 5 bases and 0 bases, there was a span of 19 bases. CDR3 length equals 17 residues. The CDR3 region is CASSIGIDRPMNTEAFF. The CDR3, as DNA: TGTGCCAGCAGTATAGGGATTGACAGGCCTATGAACACTGAAGCTTTCTTT.

CDR3 DNA sequence: TGCGCCAGCAGCCCAGACAGGGACGAGCAGTACTTC. Translated, it gives CASSPDRDEQYF. The V gene is TRBV5-1, the J gene TRBJ2-5, with TRBD1 matching 7 bases. The DNA end favors TRBJ2-7, so the J call may be wrong. The CDR3 sequence is 12 residues long. Germline V lookup: CDR1 SGHRS, CDR2 YFSETQ.

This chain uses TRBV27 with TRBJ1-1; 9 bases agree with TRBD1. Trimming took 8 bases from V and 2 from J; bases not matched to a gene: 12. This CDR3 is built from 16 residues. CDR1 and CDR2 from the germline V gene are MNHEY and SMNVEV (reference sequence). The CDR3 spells CASRTIVGQGNTEAFF. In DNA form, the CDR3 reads TGTGCCAGCCGTACGATTGTGGGACAGGGTAACACTGAAGCTTTCTTT.

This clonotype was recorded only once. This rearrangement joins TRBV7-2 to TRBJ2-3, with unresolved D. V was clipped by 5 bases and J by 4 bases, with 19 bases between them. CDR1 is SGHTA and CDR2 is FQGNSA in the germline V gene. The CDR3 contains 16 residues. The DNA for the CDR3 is TGTGCCAGCAGCCCCGTCAGCGCCAGGACGGCAGATACGCAGTATTTT. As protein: CASSPVSARTADTQYF. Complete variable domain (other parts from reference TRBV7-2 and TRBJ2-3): GAGVSQSPSNKVTEKGKDVELRCDPISGHTALYWYRQSLGQGLEFLIYFQGNSAPDKSGLPSDRFSAERTGGSVSTLTIQRTQQEDSAVYLCASSPVSARTADTQYFGPGTRLTVL.

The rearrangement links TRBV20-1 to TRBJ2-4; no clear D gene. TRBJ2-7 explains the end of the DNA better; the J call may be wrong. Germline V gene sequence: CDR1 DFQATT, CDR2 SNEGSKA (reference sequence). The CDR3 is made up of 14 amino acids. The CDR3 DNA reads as TGCAGTGCTGGAAGGAAGACTGGAACTATCGAGCAGTACTTC. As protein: CSAGRKTGTIEQYF.

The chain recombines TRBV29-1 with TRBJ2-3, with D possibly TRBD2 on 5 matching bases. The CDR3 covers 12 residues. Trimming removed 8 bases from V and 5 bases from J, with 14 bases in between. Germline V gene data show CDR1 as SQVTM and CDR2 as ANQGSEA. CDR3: CSIQSSGDTQYF. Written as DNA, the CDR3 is TGCAGCATACAGTCCAGCGGAGATACGCAGTATTTT.

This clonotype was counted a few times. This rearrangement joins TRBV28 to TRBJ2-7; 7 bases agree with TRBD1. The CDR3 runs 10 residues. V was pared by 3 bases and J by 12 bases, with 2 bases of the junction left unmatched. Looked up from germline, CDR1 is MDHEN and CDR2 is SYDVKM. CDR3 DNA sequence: TGTGCCAGCAGTTTGGGGGACAGGTACTTC. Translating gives CASSLGDRYF.

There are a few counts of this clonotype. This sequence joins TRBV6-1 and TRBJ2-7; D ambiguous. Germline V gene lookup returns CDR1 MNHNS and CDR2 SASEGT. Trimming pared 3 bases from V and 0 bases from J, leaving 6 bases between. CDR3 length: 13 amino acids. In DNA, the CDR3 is TGTGCCAGCAGTGACGACGGCTCCTACGAGCAGTACTTC. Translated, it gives CASSDDGSYEQYF.

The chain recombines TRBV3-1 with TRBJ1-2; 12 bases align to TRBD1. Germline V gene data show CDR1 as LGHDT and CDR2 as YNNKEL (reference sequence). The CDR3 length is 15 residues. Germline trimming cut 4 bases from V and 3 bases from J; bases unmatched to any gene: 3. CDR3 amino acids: CASSRDRGPYYGYTF. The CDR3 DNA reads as TGTGCCAGCAGCCGGGACAGGGGGCCATACTATGGCTACACCTTC.

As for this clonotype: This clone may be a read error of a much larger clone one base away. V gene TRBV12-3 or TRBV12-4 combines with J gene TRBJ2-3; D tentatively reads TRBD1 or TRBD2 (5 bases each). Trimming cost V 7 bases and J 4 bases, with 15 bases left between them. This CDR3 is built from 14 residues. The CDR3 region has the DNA TGTGCCAGCAATCCGGGACCTAACGCAGATACGCAGTATTTT. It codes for CASNPGPNADTQYF.

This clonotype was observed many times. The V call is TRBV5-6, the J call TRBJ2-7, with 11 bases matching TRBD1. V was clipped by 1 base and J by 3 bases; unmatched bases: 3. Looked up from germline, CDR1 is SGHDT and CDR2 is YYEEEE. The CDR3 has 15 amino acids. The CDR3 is CASSLFGTGGYEQYF. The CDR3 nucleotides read TGTGCCAGCAGCTTGTTTGGGACAGGGGGCTACGAGCAGTACTTC.

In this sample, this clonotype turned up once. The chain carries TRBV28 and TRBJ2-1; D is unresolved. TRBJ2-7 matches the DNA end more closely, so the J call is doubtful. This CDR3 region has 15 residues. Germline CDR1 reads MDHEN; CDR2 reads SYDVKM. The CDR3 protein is CASASGGSSYNEQYF. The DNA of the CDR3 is TGTGCCAGCGCCTCCGGCGGTAGCTCCTACAATGAGCAGTACTTC.

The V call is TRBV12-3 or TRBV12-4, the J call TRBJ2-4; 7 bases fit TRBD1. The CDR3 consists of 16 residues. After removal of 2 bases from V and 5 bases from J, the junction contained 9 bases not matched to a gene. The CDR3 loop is CASSLKFGQVENIQYF. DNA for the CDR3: TGTGCCAGCAGTTTAAAATTCGGACAGGTAGAAAACATTCAGTACTTC.

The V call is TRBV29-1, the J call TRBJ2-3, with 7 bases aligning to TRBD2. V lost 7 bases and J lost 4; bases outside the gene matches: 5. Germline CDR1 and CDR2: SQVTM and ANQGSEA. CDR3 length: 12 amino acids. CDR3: CSDRGGADTQYF. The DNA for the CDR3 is TGCAGCGACCGGGGAGGGGCAGATACGCAGTATTTT.

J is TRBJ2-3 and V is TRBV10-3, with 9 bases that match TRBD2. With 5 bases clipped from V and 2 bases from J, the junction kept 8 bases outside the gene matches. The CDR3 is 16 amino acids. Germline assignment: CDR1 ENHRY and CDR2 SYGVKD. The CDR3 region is CAISPAGGAITDTQYF. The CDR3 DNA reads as TGTGCCATCAGTCCGGCGGGAGGGGCTATCACAGATACGCAGTATTTT.

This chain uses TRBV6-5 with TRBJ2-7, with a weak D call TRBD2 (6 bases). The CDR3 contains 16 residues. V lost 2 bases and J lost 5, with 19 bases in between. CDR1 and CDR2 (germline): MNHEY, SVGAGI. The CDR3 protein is CASSYKFGGNGHEQYF. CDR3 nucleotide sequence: TGTGCCAGCAGTTACAAGTTCGGAGGGAATGGTCACGAGCAGTACTTC.

This CDR3 is CASSQEMDRFYEQYF. The DNA of the CDR3 is TGCGCCAGCAGCCAAGAGATGGACAGGTTCTACGAGCAGTACTTC. The rearrangement links TRBV4-3 to TRBJ2-7; 7 nucleotides align to TRBD1. With V trimmed by 0 bases and J by 3 bases, 5 bases remained unmatched. From germline, CDR1 is LGHNA and CDR2 YSLEER. The CDR3 has 15 amino acids.

CDR3 loop: CATGQGQASSGANVLTF. The CDR3 coding sequence is TGTGCCACCGGACAGGGGCAAGCAAGCTCTGGGGCCAACGTCCTGACTTTC. The rearrangement joins TRBV24-1 to TRBJ2-6, with 9 bases identical to TRBD1. V shed 9 bases, J shed 0 bases, and the junction held 8 bases outside the gene matches. The CDR3 is made up of 17 amino acids. Germline CDR1 KGHDR, CDR2 SFDVKD.

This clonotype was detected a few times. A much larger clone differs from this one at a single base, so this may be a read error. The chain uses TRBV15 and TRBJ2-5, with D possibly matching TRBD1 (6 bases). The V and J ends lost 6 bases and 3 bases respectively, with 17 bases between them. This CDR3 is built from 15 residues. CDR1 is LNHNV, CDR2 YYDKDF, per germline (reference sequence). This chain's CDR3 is CATRRGRGGEETQYF. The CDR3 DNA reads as TGTGCCACCAGAAGGGGCAGGGGCGGAGAAGAGACCCAGTACTTC.

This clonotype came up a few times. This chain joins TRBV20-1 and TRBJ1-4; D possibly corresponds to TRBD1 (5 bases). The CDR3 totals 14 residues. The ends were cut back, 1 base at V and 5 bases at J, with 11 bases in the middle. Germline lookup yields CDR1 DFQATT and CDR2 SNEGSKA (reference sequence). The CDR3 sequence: CSARAGQRNEKLFF. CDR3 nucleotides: TGCAGTGCTAGAGCGGGGCAGAGAAATGAAAAACTGTTTTTT.

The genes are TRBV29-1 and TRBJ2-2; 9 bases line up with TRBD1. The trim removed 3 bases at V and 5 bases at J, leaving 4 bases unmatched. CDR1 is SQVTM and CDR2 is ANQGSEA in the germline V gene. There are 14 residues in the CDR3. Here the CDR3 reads CSVEDRGQTGELFF. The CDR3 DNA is TGCAGCGTTGAGGACAGGGGACAAACCGGGGAGCTGTTTTTT.